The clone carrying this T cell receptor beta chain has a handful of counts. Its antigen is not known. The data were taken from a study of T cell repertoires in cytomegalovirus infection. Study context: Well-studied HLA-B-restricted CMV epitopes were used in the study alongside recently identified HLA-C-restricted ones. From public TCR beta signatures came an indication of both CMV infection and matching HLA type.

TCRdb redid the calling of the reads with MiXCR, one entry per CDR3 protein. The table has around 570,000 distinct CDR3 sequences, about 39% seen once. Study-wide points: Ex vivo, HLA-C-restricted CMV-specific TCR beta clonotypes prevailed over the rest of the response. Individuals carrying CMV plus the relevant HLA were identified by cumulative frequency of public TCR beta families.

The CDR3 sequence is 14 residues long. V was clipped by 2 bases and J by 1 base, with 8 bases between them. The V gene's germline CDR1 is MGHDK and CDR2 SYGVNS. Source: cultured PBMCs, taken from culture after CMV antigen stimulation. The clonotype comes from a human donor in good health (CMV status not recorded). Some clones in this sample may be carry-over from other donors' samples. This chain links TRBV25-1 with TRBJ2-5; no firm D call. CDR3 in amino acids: CASSETNPQETQYF. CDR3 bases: TGTGCCAGCAGTGAAACGAACCCCCAAGAGACCCAGTACTTC. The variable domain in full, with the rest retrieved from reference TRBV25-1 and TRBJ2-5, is EADIYQTPRYLVIGTGKKITLECSQTMGHDKMYWYQQDPGMELHLIHYSYGVNSTEKGDLSSESTVSRIRTEHFPLTLESARPSHTSQYLCASSETNPQETQYFGPGTRLLVL.